These 21 T cell receptor beta chains share one sample of origin, sequenced in a study of cytomegalovirus exposure and HLA in healthy donors. PCR primers comprised 60 Vbeta and 13 Jbeta primers. Using immunoSEQ multiplex PCR, the repertoire was profiled, and TCRdb retains in-frame clones only, with some absent. Recorded for this sample: roughly 74,000 clones. The sample comprised PBMCs. These receptors came from a female donor in good health and CMV-seropositive.

The J gene is TRBJ2-3, the V gene TRBV4-1; the match to TRBD1 covers 10 bases. Germline CDR1 and CDR2: MGHRA and YSYEKL. V trimming: 4 bases; J trimming: 6 bases; junction bases outside the gene matches: 10. The CDR3 contains 16 residues. The DNA for the CDR3 is TGCGCCAGCAGCCGCGGACAGGGGGAGGGTGAGGATACGCAGTATTTT. The encoded protein is CASSRGQGEGEDTQYF.

The gene calls are TRBV30 and TRBJ1-1, with D possibly being TRBD1 (6 bases). CDR1 is GTSNPN and CDR2 is SVGIG in the germline V gene (reference sequence). V lost 4 bases to trimming and J lost 1 base, with 13 bases between them. The CDR3 contains 14 residues. Here the CDR3 reads CAWTAGAENTEAFF. The CDR3 bases are TGTGCCTGGACAGCAGGGGCGGAGAACACTGAAGCTTTCTTT.

DNA for the CDR3: TGTGCCAGCAGCTTCACAGGGAACTCTGGAAACACCATATATTTT. Amino acid sequence: CASSFTGNSGNTIYF. J is TRBJ1-3 and V is TRBV7-9; the D gene is possibly TRBD1 (6 bases). This CDR3 comprises 15 residues. Per the germline V gene, CDR1 is SEHNR and CDR2 is FQNEAQ (reference sequence). V was pared by 3 bases and J by 0 bases, with 9 bases between.

On this clone itself: This sample also contains other DNA sequences that code for the same CDR3. This sequence joins TRBV5-4 and TRBJ2-1, with D tentatively TRBD2 (7 bases). V gave up 4 bases and J gave up 4 bases, with 15 bases separating them. This CDR3 contains 15 residues. Germline V gene data show CDR1 as SGHNT and CDR2 as YYREEE (reference sequence). The CDR3 reads CASSLVGGGYNEQFF. The CDR3, as DNA: TGTGCCAGCAGCCTGGTAGGGGGGGGGTACAATGAGCAGTTCTTC.

This chain links TRBV7-9 with TRBJ2-7; 8 bases line up with TRBD1. The V gene end was trimmed by 6 bases and the J gene end by 5 bases; junction bases not matched to a gene: 12. Germline CDR1 reads SEHNR; CDR2 reads FQNEAQ (reference sequence). There are 15 residues in the CDR3. CDR3 region: CASSFRTGYGDEQYF. As DNA, the CDR3 is TGTGCCAGCAGTTTCAGGACAGGGTATGGGGACGAGCAGTACTTC.

The rearrangement uses TRBV6-5 and TRBJ2-5; D gene uncertain. This CDR3 region has 14 residues. The V gene's germline CDR1 is MNHEY and CDR2 SVGAGI. Trimming removed 0 bases at V and 1 base at J, with 6 bases between. The chain's CDR3 is CASSYSRRQETQYF. As DNA, the CDR3 is TGTGCCAGCAGTTACTCGCGTCGCCAAGAGACCCAGTACTTC.

The V call is TRBV9, the J call TRBJ2-1; the match to TRBD2 covers 7 bases. Germline V gene lookup returns CDR1 SGDLS and CDR2 YYNGEE. Germline trimming cut 0 bases from V and 4 bases from J; bases unmatched to any gene: 4. The CDR3 is made up of 15 amino acids. The CDR3 bases are TGTGCCAGCAGCGTAGAGGGCGGGGGATACAATGAGCAGTTCTTC. As protein: CASSVEGGGYNEQFF.

The chain is built from TRBV5-6 and TRBJ2-6, with 7 bases aligning to TRBD1. The trim removed 4 bases at V and 4 bases at J, leaving 5 bases unmatched. This CDR3 has 15 amino acids. From germline, CDR1 is SGHDT and CDR2 YYEEEE. CDR3 bases: TGTGCCAGCAGCCATCAGGGGGTAGGGGCCAACGTCCTGACTTTC. It is translated as CASSHQGVGANVLTF.

DNA for the CDR3: TGCAGTGCTAGCGACAATCCTGGCTACACCTTC. As protein: CSASDNPGYTF. The chain employs TRBV20-1 and TRBJ1-2, with no clear D. Trimming removed 3 bases at V and 7 bases at J, with 9 bases between. The V gene's germline CDR1 is DFQATT and CDR2 SNEGSKA (reference sequence). The CDR3 has 11 residues.

The chain uses TRBV30 and TRBJ2-1; 10 nucleotides line up with TRBD2. Germline lookup yields CDR1 GTSNPN and CDR2 SVGIG (reference sequence). J gave up 4 bases and V 2 bases, and 5 bases lay outside the gene matches. CDR3 length: 15 residues. The CDR3 protein is CAWSLGTSEYNEQFF. The CDR3 coding sequence is TGTGCCTGGAGTTTGGGGACTAGCGAATACAATGAGCAGTTCTTC.

The chain couples TRBV7-2 to TRBJ2-1; D may be TRBD1 (6 bases). The germline CDR1 and CDR2 sequences are SGHTA and FQGNSA. The CDR3 runs 13 residues. V was trimmed by 5 bases and J by 4 bases, leaving 9 bases between them. The CDR3 region has the DNA TGTGCCAGCAGCACCGGACAGTACAATGAGCAGTTCTTC. Residues: CASSTGQYNEQFF.

The chain recombines TRBV6-6 with TRBJ1-2; 7 bases are shared with TRBD1. Trimming cost V 0 bases and J 8 bases; bases outside gene matches: 12. The CDR3 has 16 residues. CDR1 is MNHNY, CDR2 SVGAGI, per germline (reference sequence). The CDR3 loop reads CASSYSISRQGVGYTF. In DNA form, the CDR3 reads TGTGCCAGCAGTTACTCGATAAGTAGACAGGGAGTGGGCTACACCTTC.

The J gene is TRBJ2-7, the V gene TRBV20-1; D gene ambiguous. CDR1 and CDR2 (germline): DFQATT, SNEGSKA (reference sequence). CDR3 length equals 11 residues. The V and J ends lost 5 bases and 4 bases respectively, with 9 bases between them. The CDR3 loop reads CSALRQYEQYF. DNA of the CDR3: TGCAGTGCTCTTCGCCAGTACGAGCAGTACTTC.

The chain has TRBV30 and TRBJ2-3; 7 bases fit TRBD1. The germline gives CDR1 GTSNPN, CDR2 SVGIG (reference sequence). The CDR3 is 11 amino acids. V lost 3 bases, J lost 10 bases, and 4 bases stayed unmatched. DNA for the CDR3: TGTGCCTGGAGCTTCCAGGGGGCGCAGTATTTT. This codes for CAWSFQGAQYF.

Points on this clone: Additional DNA sequences in this sample encode the identical CDR3. The CDR3 nucleotides read TGTGCCAGCAGTTATGGAGGCGAGCAGTTCTTC. This sequence encodes CASSYGGEQFF. The rearrangement uses TRBV6-5 and TRBJ2-1; TRBD2 is a possible D gene (5 bases). The CDR3 has 11 amino acids. Between the trimmed V and J ends, which lost 3 bases and 10 bases, there was a span of 7 bases. Germline CDR1 is MNHEY and CDR2 is SVGAGI.

The chain links TRBV7-9 to TRBJ2-1; TRBD2 agrees at 11 bases. This CDR3 contains 15 residues. Trimming cost V 5 bases and J 5 bases; bases outside gene matches: 5. Germline CDR1 SEHNR, CDR2 FQNEAQ (reference sequence). CDR3 coding DNA: TGTGCCAGCAGCACCGGGACTAGCGGAGACAATGAGCAGTTCTTC. This translates into CASSTGTSGDNEQFF.

The rearrangement uses TRBV5-1 and TRBJ2-5; TRBD1 matches 11 bases. The CDR3 sequence is 15 residues long. The V gene end was trimmed by 3 bases and the J gene end by 5 bases; junction bases not matched to a gene: 6. Germline V gene sequence: CDR1 SGHRS, CDR2 YFSETQ. Here the CDR3 reads CASSWADRGLETQYF. CDR3 in DNA: TGCGCCAGCAGCTGGGCGGACAGGGGGCTCGAGACCCAGTACTTC.

By frequency, this clone registers medium-sized. V and J are TRBV6-6 and TRBJ2-1, with 14 nucleotides matching TRBD2. The V gene end was trimmed by 3 bases and the J gene end by 7 bases; junction bases not matched to a gene: 5. CDR1 and CDR2 (germline): MNHNY, SVGAGI (reference sequence). There are 16 residues in the CDR3. The CDR3, as DNA: TGTGCCAGCAGTTATCCCGGGACTAGCGGGAGAAATGAGCAGTTCTTC. Its protein is CASSYPGTSGRNEQFF.

V and J are TRBV27 and TRBJ1-1; no definite D call. The CDR3 consists of 13 residues. Germline lookup yields CDR1 MNHEY and CDR2 SMNVEV (reference sequence). Trimming left V 3 bases short and J 0 bases short, with 5 bases between. The CDR3 sequence: CASSFTVNTEAFF. The CDR3 DNA reads as TGTGCCAGCAGTTTTACAGTGAACACTGAAGCTTTCTTT.

The gene calls are TRBV4-2 and TRBJ2-3; 7 bases fit TRBD1. V gave up 1 base and J gave up 5 bases; unmatched junction bases: 9. This CDR3 is built from 16 residues. Germline V gene data show CDR1 as LGHNA and CDR2 as YNFKEQ. The DNA of the CDR3 is TGTGCCAGCAGCCAAGGGGGTACAGGGGAAAGAGATACGCAGTATTTT. As protein: CASSQGGTGERDTQYF.

This chain links TRBV28 with TRBJ1-2, with 9 bases lining up with TRBD1. V shed 8 bases, J shed 5 bases, and the junction held 9 bases outside the gene matches. CDR3 length equals 14 residues. Germline V gene lookup returns CDR1 MDHEN and CDR2 SYDVKM. In DNA, the CDR3 is TGTGCCAGCTGCACAGGGGGCGTCAATTATGGCTACACCTTC. Its translation is CASCTGGVNYGYTF.